Listed here are 18 T cell receptor beta chains from one sample, sequenced in a study of blood T cell repertoires in COVID-19. TCRdb keeps only in-frame clones here, not all; method: immunoSEQ multiplex PCR. The table lists roughly 380,000 clones, around 91% of them singletons. Source material: peripheral blood. The receptor set was obtained from a woman aged 40 to 55 with COVID-19, enrolled during active disease.

The chain links TRBV5-1 to TRBJ1-3; 7 bases agree with TRBD1. In germline, CDR1 is SGHRS, CDR2 YFSETQ. This CDR3 is built from 15 residues. The V and J ends lost 4 bases and 2 bases, in that order; junction bases with no gene match: 6. Here the CDR3 DNA reads TGCGCCAGCAGCCCCGCGACAGGGACTGGAAACACCATATATTTT. Translation gives CASSPATGTGNTIYF.

This rearrangement joins TRBV28 to TRBJ2-1, with 8 bases that match TRBD2. Germline V gene data show CDR1 as MDHEN and CDR2 as SYDVKM. The CDR3 spans 14 residues. With V trimmed by 8 bases and J by 1 base, 4 bases remained unmatched. The CDR3 is CASELAASYNEQFF. CDR3 DNA: TGTGCCAGCGAACTAGCGGCATCCTACAATGAGCAGTTCTTC.

This chain connects TRBV28 to TRBJ1-6; TRBD1 matches at 11 bases. CDR1 MDHEN and CDR2 SYDVKM come from the germline V gene. The CDR3 length is 19 residues. Germline trimming cut 5 bases from V and 7 bases from J; bases unmatched to any gene: 16. In DNA form, the CDR3 reads TGTGCCAGCAGTCCAGGACAGGGGGCGTCGGTGTCGGGGAATTCACCCCTCCACTTT. This translates into CASSPGQGASVSGNSPLHF.

The genes are TRBV30 and TRBJ1-1; tentatively, D is TRBD1 (6 bases). CDR3 length: 13 amino acids. Germline assignment: CDR1 GTSNPN and CDR2 SVGIG (reference sequence). The ends were cut back, 2 bases at V and 6 bases at J, with 13 bases in the middle. The CDR3 here is CAWSLGGRPEAFF. As DNA, the CDR3 is TGTGCCTGGAGTTTAGGGGGAAGACCTGAAGCTTTCTTT.

The V and J genes are TRBV11-1 and TRBJ1-1, with TRBD1 identical over 7 bases. The CDR3 runs 14 residues. In germline, CDR1 is SGHAT, CDR2 FQDESV (reference sequence). Trimming took 3 bases from V and 4 from J; bases not matched to a gene: 5. The DNA for the CDR3 is TGTGCCAGCAGCTTTCCGACAGGGAGCACTGAAGCTTTCTTT. It yields the protein CASSFPTGSTEAFF. Variable domain in full (rest from reference TRBV11-1 and TRBJ1-1): EAEVAQSPRYKITEKSQAVAFWCDPISGHATLYWYRQILGQGPELLVQFQDESVVDDSQLPKDRFSAERLKGVDSTLKIQPAELGDSAMYLCASSFPTGSTEAFFGQGTRLTVV.

CDR3 nucleotides: TGTGCCAGCAGTCCCTCGTCCTATGGCTACACCTTC. Amino acids: CASSPSSYGYTF. The chain employs TRBV28 and TRBJ1-2; D is undetermined. CDR3 length equals 12 residues. CDR1 is MDHEN and CDR2 is SYDVKM in the germline V gene. Trimming removed 5 bases from V and 4 bases from J, with 8 bases in between.

The CDR3 DNA follows: TGTGCCAGCAGTAAAGCGGACAGGGATAATGAGCAGTTCTTC. Encoded protein: CASSKADRDNEQFF. The chain combines TRBV5-4 with TRBJ2-1; TRBD1 aligns across 8 bases. CDR1 is SGHNT and CDR2 is YYREEE in the germline V gene (reference sequence). The trim removed 5 bases at V and 7 bases at J, leaving 8 bases unmatched. This CDR3 has 14 amino acids.

The chain is built from TRBV6-4 and TRBJ2-7, with 7 bases that match TRBD1. The trim removed 6 bases at V and 3 bases at J, leaving 5 bases unmatched. Germline values: CDR1 MRHNA, CDR2 SNTAGT. This CDR3 is 13 amino acids long. CDR3 amino acids: CASSRQGHYEQYF. The CDR3 DNA sequence: TGTGCCAGCAGCCGACAGGGCCACTACGAGCAGTACTTC.

This chain joins TRBV18 and TRBJ1-2, with a possible D match to TRBD1 (5 bases). The V end was cut by 3 bases, the J end by 3 bases, with 11 bases between. Germline V lookup: CDR1 KGHSH, CDR2 LQKENI. This CDR3 comprises 14 residues. CDR3 sequence (DNA): TGTGCCAGCTCACCGTTTACAGGATACTATGGCTACACCTTC. Its protein is CASSPFTGYYGYTF.

This chain uses TRBV6-5 with TRBJ1-1, with 10 bases aligning to TRBD1. V gave up 6 bases and J gave up 4 bases; unmatched junction bases: 5. CDR1 is MNHEY and CDR2 is SVGAGI in the germline V gene. This CDR3 is 14 amino acids long. CDR3 coding DNA: TGTGCCAGCAGCAAGGGACAGGGGAGCACTGAAGCTTTCTTT. Translation gives CASSKGQGSTEAFF.

The genes are TRBV15 and TRBJ2-3; D unresolved. Germline V gene data show CDR1 as LNHNV and CDR2 as YYDKDF (reference sequence). The CDR3 is 12 amino acids. The V end lost 5 bases, the J end lost 9 bases, and 12 bases lay between the germline ends. DNA for the CDR3: TGTGCCACCAGCTCTTACTTTGCAACGCAGTATTTT. Its protein product is CATSSYFATQYF.

This chain connects TRBV11-3 to TRBJ2-1; 7 bases map to TRBD2. The CDR3 length is 15 residues. Germline CDR1 and CDR2: SGHNT and YENEEA. V shed 1 base and J 6 bases; nucleotides not matched to a gene: 6. DNA of the CDR3: TGTGCCAGCAGCTTAGGGGGCGGGGGATTCAATGAGCAGTTCTTC. Protein sequence: CASSLGGGGFNEQFF. Combining the CDR3 with reference TRBV11-3 and TRBJ2-1 gives the whole variable domain EAGVVQSPRYKIIEKKQPVAFWCNPISGHNTLYWYLQNLGQGPELLIRYENEEAVDDSQLPKDRFSAERLKGVDSTLKIQPAELGDSAVYLCASSLGGGGFNEQFFGPGTRLTVL.

V usage is TRBV4-2 and J usage is TRBJ2-1; a possible D gene is TRBD2 (6 bases). Germline-derived CDR1 and CDR2 are LGHNA and YNFKEQ. The CDR3 totals 16 residues. Trimming shortened V by 4 bases and J by 8 bases, and 21 bases separated the two germline ends. This chain's CDR3 is CASSLTSGGEIHEQFF. In DNA, the CDR3 is TGTGCCAGCAGCCTAACTTCAGGCGGGGAGATTCATGAGCAGTTCTTC.

This clone was counted a single time. The chain couples TRBV5-8 to TRBJ1-5; 9 positions match TRBD1. Germline lookup yields CDR1 SGHTS and CDR2 YDEGEE. This CDR3 region has 14 residues. After removal of 3 bases from V and 4 bases from J, the junction contained 2 bases not matched to a gene. In DNA form, the CDR3 reads TGTGCCAGCAGCTCTGACAGGGGGAATCAGCCCCAGCATTTT. It specifies CASSSDRGNQPQHF.

The chain is built from TRBV11-2 and TRBJ2-5; TRBD2 matches 8 bases. Per germline, CDR1 SGHAT and CDR2 FQNNGV. The CDR3 length is 15 residues. The ends lost 5 bases at V and 2 bases at J; junction bases unmatched: 7. Written as DNA, the CDR3 is TGTGCCAGCAGCCCAAGACTAGCGTCTCAAGAGACCCAGTACTTC. This sequence encodes CASSPRLASQETQYF.

The V call is TRBV7-3, the J call TRBJ2-5, with D possibly matching TRBD2 (6 bases). The CDR3 extends over 14 amino acids. The germline V gene has CDR1 SGHTA and CDR2 FQGTGA. Trimming took off 1 base at V and 2 bases at J, with 8 bases between the two ends. In nucleotides, the CDR3 is TGTGCCAGCAGCTTAATGGGGGGACAAGAGACCCAGTACTTC. It specifies CASSLMGGQETQYF.

The rearrangement uses TRBV6-5 and TRBJ2-7; 7 nucleotides match TRBD2. Germline loops: CDR1 MNHEY, CDR2 SVGAGI. V lost 6 bases to trimming and J lost 5 bases; unmatched junction nucleotides: 13. The CDR3 spans 15 residues. The CDR3 coding sequence is TGTGCCAGCAGAAGAGAGGGCGGGAGAGGCAACGAGCAGTACTTC. This gives the protein CASRREGGRGNEQYF.

This rearrangement joins TRBV28 to TRBJ1-2, with D tentatively TRBD1 (5 bases). This CDR3 contains 12 residues. Germline V gene sequence: CDR1 MDHEN, CDR2 SYDVKM. The V and J ends lost 2 bases and 8 bases respectively, with 9 bases between them. The CDR3, as DNA: TGTGCCAGCAGTTTAGGTCCAGGGGGCTACACCTTC. It translates to CASSLGPGGYTF.